This TCR beta chain was retrieved from a study of blood T cell repertoires in COVID-19. Study context: Donors in the United States, Italy and Spain gave samples during acute or convalescent COVID-19. T cells, B-cell-depleted T cells, or PBMCs supplied cDNA or gDNA.

V shed 5 bases and J shed 3 bases, with 19 bases lying between them. This CDR3 has 16 amino acids. The V gene's germline CDR1 is KGHSH and CDR2 LQKENI. Data came from immunoSEQ multiplex PCR; TCRdb stores just in-frame clones and leaves some out. The data hold about 320,000 clones, with roughly 85% observed a single time. The receptor was isolated from a human donor in a cohort sampled during active COVID-19. This chain uses TRBV18 with TRBJ1-1, with D possibly being TRBD1 (6 bases). The sequenced sample was peripheral blood. The CDR3 sequence: CASSNNRDLMDTEAFF. In DNA form, the CDR3 reads TGTGCCAGCTCAAACAACAGGGACCTTATGGACACTGAAGCTTTCTTT. Filled out from reference TRBV18 and TRBJ1-1, the complete variable domain reads NAGVMQNPRHLVRRRGQEARLRCSPMKGHSHVYWYRQLPEEGLKFMVYLQKENIIDESGMPKERFSAEFPKEGPSILRIQQVVRGDSAAYFCASSNNRDLMDTEAFFGQGTRLTVV.